The 8 T cell receptor beta chains below were found in one sample sequenced in a study of CD8+CD57+ T cells in acquired aplastic anemia (dated by TCRdb to 2016 to 2018). TCRdb names Illumina HiSeq 2000 as the instrument used. Genomic DNA served as template for TCR beta VDJ combination and CDR3 sequence profiling. The raw public reads went through TCRdb reprocessing: fastp at Q25, MiXCR clone calling, in-frame beta chains kept. Rows are unified per CDR3 protein, each entry keeping the most common DNA and genes. The table for this sample lists hundreds of thousands of distinct CDR3 sequences; just under 70% of them were counted only once. Under 5% of the sample rests with the top ten. Sequenced material: sorted CD4+, CD8+, or CD8+CD57+ T cells (not recorded which) from PBMCs. The receptors here all came from a human donor in good health, serving as a control.

The chain carries TRBV19 and TRBJ1-3; D is uncertain. V lost 6 bases and J 2 bases, leaving 17 bases between the germline ends. Germline V gives CDR1 LNHDA, CDR2 SQIVND (reference sequence). This CDR3 is built from 16 residues. CDR3: CASSPGDRTAGNTIYF. CDR3 in DNA: TGTGCCAGTAGCCCTGGGGATAGGACGGCTGGAAACACCATATATTTT.

J is TRBJ1-1 and V is TRBV7-8, with D maybe TRBD1 (6 bases). V dropped 7 bases and J dropped 3 bases, with 12 bases sitting between them. CDR1 and CDR2 from the germline V gene are SGHVS and FQNEAQ. The CDR3 runs 13 residues. DNA for the CDR3: TGTGCCAGCACTCCGAGGGGGTACACTGAAGCTTTCTTT. Its protein product is CASTPRGYTEAFF.

For this clonotype: This clone may be a read error of a much larger clone one base away. The chain is built from TRBV6-2 or TRBV6-3 and TRBJ1-1, with TRBD1 identical over 7 bases. In germline, CDR1 is MNHEY, CDR2 SVGEGT. This CDR3 has 13 residues. CDR3: CASSTGQSTEALF. The CDR3 region has the DNA TGTGCCAGCAGTACGGGACAGAGCACTGAAGCTCTCTTT.

V is TRBV7-9 and J is TRBJ1-6, with unresolved D. In germline, CDR1 is SEHNR, CDR2 FQNEAQ (reference sequence). The CDR3 has 17 residues. V was clipped by 1 base and J by 0 bases, with 10 bases between them. CDR3 sequence: CASSLGTESSYNSPLHF. DNA for the CDR3: TGTGCCAGCAGCTTAGGAACGGAGAGCTCCTATAATTCACCCCTCCACTTT.

V is TRBV20-1 and J is TRBJ2-1; D ambiguous. The CDR3 is made up of 12 amino acids. The germline V gene encodes CDR1 DFQATT and CDR2 SNEGSKA (reference sequence). Trimming stripped 4 bases from V and 14 bases from J, with 18 bases between. In DNA form, the CDR3 reads TGCAGTGCTACCACAGACGCCCCAAACAAGTTCTTC. Translating it yields CSATTDAPNKFF.

This clonotype was detected once. The rearrangement joins TRBV7-9 to TRBJ2-2; TRBD1 is a possible D gene (5 bases). Trimming cost V 3 bases and J 14 bases, with 19 bases left between them. In germline, CDR1 is SEHNR, CDR2 FQNEAQ (reference sequence). The CDR3 is made up of 14 amino acids. The CDR3, as DNA: TGTGCCAGCAGCTTCGCGAAGGGCACTGGGGCCCTGTTTTTT. Amino acids: CASSFAKGTGALFF.

Of note for this clonotype: Given the absence of the conserved phenylalanine or tryptophan at the CDR3 end, a read error is likely. The limits of the CDR3 on the DNA are not certain, so only TCRdb's listed CDR3 is given. V usage is TRBV14 and J usage is TRBJ2-1. Germline CDR1 SGHDN, CDR2 FVKESK. 12 amino acids form the CDR3, both terminal residues included. The CDR3 reads CASSLAPYLLRA.

V is TRBV13 and J is TRBJ2-5; either TRBD1 or TRBD2 may fit D (5 bases each). Looked up from germline, CDR1 is PRHDT and CDR2 is FYEKMQ (reference sequence). The CDR3 runs to 14 residues. V dropped 9 bases and J dropped 5 bases, with 19 bases sitting between them. The CDR3 here is CASMGDGPGETQYF. CDR3 coding DNA: TGTGCCAGTATGGGGGACGGGCCCGGGGAGACCCAGTACTTC. Full variable domain (missing parts from reference TRBV13 and TRBJ2-5): AAGVIQSPRHLIKEKRETATLKCYPIPRHDTVYWYQQGPGQDPQFLISFYEKMQSDKGSIPDRFSAQQFSDYHSELNMSSLELGDSALYFCASMGDGPGETQYFGPGTRLLVL.